The 16 T cell receptor beta chains listed next were all sequenced from one sample in a study of cytomegalovirus exposure and HLA in healthy donors. The PCR contained 60 Vbeta and 13 Jbeta primers. Sequencing was performed with immunoSEQ multiplex PCR; in TCRdb, only in-frame clones are kept and a portion is missing. The table lists 95,000 to 150,000 clones, approximately 84% of them singletons. The material sequenced was PBMCs. The receptors were gathered from a man in his forties or fifties in good health and CMV-seronegative.

This clone was detected once. The genes are TRBV5-4 and TRBJ1-1, with TRBD1 as a possible D gene (5 bases). The CDR3 runs to 15 residues. Trimming cost V 4 bases and J 1 base, with 14 bases left between them. Per the germline V gene, CDR1 is SGHNT and CDR2 is YYREEE (reference sequence). CDR3 in DNA: TGTGCCAGCAGCCCCTCGGCAGGGTGGAACACTGAAGCTTTCTTT. It encodes CASSPSAGWNTEAFF.

The V and J genes are TRBV9 and TRBJ2-1; possibly TRBD2 for D (6 bases). CDR1 and CDR2 (germline): SGDLS, YYNGEE. V dropped 6 bases and J dropped 0 bases, with 10 bases sitting between them. CDR3 length: 14 residues. The chain's CDR3 is CASNAGSSYNEQFF. Written as DNA, the CDR3 is TGTGCCAGCAATGCGGGGAGCTCCTACAATGAGCAGTTCTTC.

This rearrangement joins TRBV13 to TRBJ1-1, with TRBD1 matching over 8 bases. Unmatched junction bases numbered 3, after V lost 2 bases and J lost 1 base. The germline CDR1 and CDR2 sequences are PRHDT and FYEKMQ (reference sequence). The CDR3 has 15 residues. CDR3 sequence reads: CASSLIGQGNTEAFF. The CDR3 DNA reads as TGTGCCAGCAGCTTAATTGGACAGGGGAACACTGAAGCTTTCTTT.

The rearrangement uses TRBV9 and TRBJ2-3; 10 nucleotides match TRBD2. With 4 bases clipped from V and 3 bases from J, the junction kept 11 bases outside the gene matches. Germline V gene data show CDR1 as SGDLS and CDR2 as YYNGEE. This CDR3 spans 17 amino acids. The CDR3 loop reads CASSPSERGLATDTQYF. In DNA, the CDR3 is TGTGCCAGCAGCCCTTCCGAGAGGGGACTAGCGACAGATACGCAGTATTTT.

Notes on this clone: A read error may account for a junction end that differs from germline. This rearrangement joins TRBV5-1 to TRBJ2-7, with TRBD1 matching over 9 bases. Germline CDR1 is SGHRS and CDR2 is YFSETQ. The CDR3 is 16 residues long. The CDR3 DNA sequence: TGCGCCCGCAGTCCTATACAGGGGGCTGGGTTCGGCGAGCAGTACTTC. Amino acid sequence: CARSPIQGAGFGEQYF.

Only a few counts were recorded for this clone. The chain is built from TRBV7-3 and TRBJ1-1; 8 nucleotides align to TRBD1. Trimming removed 5 bases from V and 5 bases from J; junction bases left unmatched: 4. This CDR3 comprises 13 residues. The germline V gene encodes CDR1 SGHTA and CDR2 FQGTGA. The CDR3 loop reads CASSRDRGTEAFF. As DNA, the CDR3 is TGTGCCAGCAGCCGCGACAGGGGAACTGAAGCTTTCTTT.

The genes are TRBV29-1 and TRBJ2-1; TRBD1 matches 7 bases. The CDR3 runs 13 residues. V shed 7 bases, J shed 3 bases, and the junction held 6 bases outside the gene matches. CDR1 is SQVTM, CDR2 ANQGSEA, per germline. The CDR3 region has the DNA TGCAGCGGCAAACGACAGGGCTACAATGAGCAGTTCTTC. Translation: CSGKRQGYNEQFF.

This clone was seen only once. The rearrangement joins TRBV12-5 to TRBJ2-1; 10 bases are a match to TRBD2. The CDR3 totals 16 residues. Per the germline V gene, CDR1 is LGHNT and CDR2 is FRNRAP. With 3 bases clipped from V and 8 bases from J, the junction kept 10 bases outside the gene matches. The CDR3 region is CASGFSSSGRGDEQFF. CDR3 sequence (DNA): TGTGCTAGTGGTTTTTCGTCTAGCGGGAGAGGAGATGAGCAGTTCTTC.

For this clone: Germline is not matched at one junction end, which may reflect a read error. The chain is built from TRBV6-6 and TRBJ1-2; 9 nucleotides line up with TRBD1. The CDR3 has 15 residues. The germline V gene has CDR1 MNHNY and CDR2 SVGAGI (reference sequence). The CDR3 region is CASSYNPGQGLGYPF. CDR3 DNA: TGTGCCAGCAGTTACAATCCGGGACAGGGACTTGGCTACCCCTTC.

J is TRBJ2-7 and V is TRBV6-5, with 10 nucleotides matching TRBD1. The CDR3 loop spans 14 amino acids. After removal of 5 bases from V and 3 bases from J, the junction contained 4 bases not matched to a gene. Germline values: CDR1 MNHEY, CDR2 SVGAGI. CDR3: CASSSRDRGYEQYF. The CDR3 DNA sequence: TGTGCCAGCAGTAGCCGGGACAGGGGCTACGAGCAGTACTTC.

V gene TRBV5-6 combines with J gene TRBJ1-2; TRBD1 is a possible D gene (6 bases). The CDR3 covers 15 residues. V was clipped by 3 bases and J by 4 bases, with 16 bases between them. Germline V lookup: CDR1 SGHDT, CDR2 YYEEEE. The CDR3: CASSSITGLGYGYTF. In nucleotides, the CDR3 is TGTGCCAGCAGCTCTATAACAGGGCTTGGCTATGGCTACACCTTC.

The rearrangement joins TRBV5-1 to TRBJ1-5; unclear D gene. Germline V lookup: CDR1 SGHRS, CDR2 YFSETQ. The CDR3 sequence is 14 residues long. Trimming took 1 base from V and 2 from J, leaving 7 bases between them. Here the CDR3 DNA reads TGCGCCAGCAGCTTGTTCCCGGGCAATCAGCCCCAGCATTTT. Its translation is CASSLFPGNQPQHF.

The chain combines TRBV27 with TRBJ2-7; tentative D call: TRBD2 (5 bases). The CDR3 runs 15 residues. CDR1 is MNHEY and CDR2 is SMNVEV in the germline V gene (reference sequence). Trimming removed 0 bases at V and 0 bases at J, with 9 bases between. CDR3 in amino acids: CASSLSNGNSYEQYF. The CDR3 coding sequence is TGTGCCAGCAGTTTATCGAACGGGAACTCCTACGAGCAGTACTTC.

This clone has a single count. This chain joins TRBV5-4 and TRBJ2-5, with 11 bases identical to TRBD1. V was clipped by 3 bases and J by 5 bases; unmatched bases: 9. The germline V gene encodes CDR1 SGHNT and CDR2 YYREEE (reference sequence). The CDR3 runs to 16 residues. The CDR3: CASSSIFRDRGETQYF. The CDR3 coding sequence is TGTGCCAGCAGCTCAATCTTCCGGGACAGGGGGGAGACCCAGTACTTC.

Comment on this clone: Relative to the germline gene, one junction end is altered; a read error may explain this. This rearrangement joins TRBV7-9 to TRBJ2-7, with D tentatively TRBD1 (6 bases). This CDR3 has 15 amino acids. Germline CDR1 and CDR2: SEHNR and FQNEAQ (reference sequence). The DNA for the CDR3 is TGTTCCAGCAGCTTAGGGGGTACAGGGACCTACGAGCAGTACTTC. Translation gives CSSSLGGTGTYEQYF.

The chain joins TRBV7-2 to TRBJ2-5; D unresolved. V was shortened by 2 bases and J by 7 bases, with 5 bases between the two germline ends. Germline-derived CDR1 and CDR2 are SGHTA and FQGNSA. The CDR3 is 11 residues long. Written as DNA, the CDR3 is TGTGCCAGCAGCTTAACCGGGACCCAGTACTTC. Translated, it gives CASSLTGTQYF.